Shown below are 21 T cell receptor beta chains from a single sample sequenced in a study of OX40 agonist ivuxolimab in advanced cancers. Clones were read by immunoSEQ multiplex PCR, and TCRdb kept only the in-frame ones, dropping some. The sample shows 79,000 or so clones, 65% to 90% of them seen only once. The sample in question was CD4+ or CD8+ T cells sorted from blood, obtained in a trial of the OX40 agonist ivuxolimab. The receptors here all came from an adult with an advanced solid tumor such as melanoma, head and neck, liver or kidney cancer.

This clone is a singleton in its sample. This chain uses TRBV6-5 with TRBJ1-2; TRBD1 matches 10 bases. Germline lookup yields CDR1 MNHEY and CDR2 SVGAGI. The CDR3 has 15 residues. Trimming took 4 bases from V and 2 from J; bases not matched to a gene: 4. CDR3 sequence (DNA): TGTGCCAGCAGTTCCGAGGGACAGGGGAACTATGGCTACACCTTC. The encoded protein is CASSSEGQGNYGYTF.

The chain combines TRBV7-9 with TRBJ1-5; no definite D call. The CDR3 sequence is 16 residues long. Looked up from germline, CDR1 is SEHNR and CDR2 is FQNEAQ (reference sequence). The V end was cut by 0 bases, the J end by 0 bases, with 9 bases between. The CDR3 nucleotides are TGTGCCAGCAGCTTAGCGAGTCCCCTTAGCAATCAGCCCCAGCATTTT. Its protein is CASSLASPLSNQPQHF. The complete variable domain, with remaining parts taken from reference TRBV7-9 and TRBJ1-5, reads DTGVSQNPRHKITKRGQNVTFRCDPISEHNRLYWYRQTLGQGPEFLTYFQNEAQLEKSRLLSDRFSAERPKGSFSTLEIQRTEQGDSAMYLCASSLASPLSNQPQHFGDGTRLSIL.

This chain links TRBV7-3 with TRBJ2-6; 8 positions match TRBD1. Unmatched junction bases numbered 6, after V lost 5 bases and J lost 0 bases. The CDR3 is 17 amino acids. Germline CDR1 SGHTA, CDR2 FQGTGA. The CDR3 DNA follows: TGTGCCAGCAGCGCCGGGACAGGTCCCTCTGGGGCCAACGTCCTGACTTTC. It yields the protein CASSAGTGPSGANVLTF.

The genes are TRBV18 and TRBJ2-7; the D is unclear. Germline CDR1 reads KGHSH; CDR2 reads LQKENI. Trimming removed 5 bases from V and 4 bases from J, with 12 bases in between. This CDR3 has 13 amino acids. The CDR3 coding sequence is TGTGCCAGCTCAGAGGCCGGGTCATACGAGCAGTACTTC. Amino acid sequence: CASSEAGSYEQYF.

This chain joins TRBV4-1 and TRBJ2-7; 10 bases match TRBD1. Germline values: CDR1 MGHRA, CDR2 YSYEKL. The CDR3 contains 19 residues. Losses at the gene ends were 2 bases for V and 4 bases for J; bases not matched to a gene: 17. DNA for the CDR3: TGCGCCAGCAGCCAAATTTCTCCGAGGACAGGGGGAAGTTTGTACGAGCAGTACTTC. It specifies CASSQISPRTGGSLYEQYF.

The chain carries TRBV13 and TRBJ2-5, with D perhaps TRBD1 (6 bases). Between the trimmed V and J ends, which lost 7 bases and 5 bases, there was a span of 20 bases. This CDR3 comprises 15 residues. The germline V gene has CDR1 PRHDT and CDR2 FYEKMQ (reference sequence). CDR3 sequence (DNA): TGTGCCAGCAAACAGGGTTTTGGAGTTTTCGAGACCCAGTACTTC. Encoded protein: CASKQGFGVFETQYF.

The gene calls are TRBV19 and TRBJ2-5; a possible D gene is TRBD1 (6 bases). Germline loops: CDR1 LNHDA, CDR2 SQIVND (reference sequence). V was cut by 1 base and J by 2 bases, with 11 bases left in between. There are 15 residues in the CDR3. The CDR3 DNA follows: TGTGCCAGTAGTATAGTAGGCAGGGGACAAGAGACCCAGTACTTC. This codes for CASSIVGRGQETQYF.

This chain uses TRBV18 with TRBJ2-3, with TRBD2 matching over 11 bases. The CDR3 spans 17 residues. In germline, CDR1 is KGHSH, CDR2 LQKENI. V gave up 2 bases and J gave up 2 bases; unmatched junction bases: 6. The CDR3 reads CASSPGLAGDLTDTQYF. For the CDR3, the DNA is TGTGCCAGCTCACCAGGACTAGCGGGTGACCTCACAGATACGCAGTATTTT.

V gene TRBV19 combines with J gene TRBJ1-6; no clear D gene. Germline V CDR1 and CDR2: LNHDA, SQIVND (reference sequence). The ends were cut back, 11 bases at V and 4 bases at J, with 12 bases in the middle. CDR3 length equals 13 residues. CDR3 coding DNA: TGTGCCGTTAATTCAGGTTATAATTCACCCCTCCACTTT. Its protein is CAVNSGYNSPLHF.

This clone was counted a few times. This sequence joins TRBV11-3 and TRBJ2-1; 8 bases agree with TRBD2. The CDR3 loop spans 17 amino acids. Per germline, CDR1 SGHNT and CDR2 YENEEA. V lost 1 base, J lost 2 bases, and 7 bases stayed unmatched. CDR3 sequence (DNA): TGTGCCAGCAGCTTAGGGGTAGCGGGGAGCACCTACAATGAGCAGTTCTTC. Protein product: CASSLGVAGSTYNEQFF.

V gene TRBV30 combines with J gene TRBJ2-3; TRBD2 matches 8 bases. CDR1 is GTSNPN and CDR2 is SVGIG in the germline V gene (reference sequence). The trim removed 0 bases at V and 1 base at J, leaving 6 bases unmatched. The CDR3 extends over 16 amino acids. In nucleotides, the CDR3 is TGTGCCTGGAGTGTACACGCCGGGGGGGGCACAGATACGCAGTATTTT. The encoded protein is CAWSVHAGGGTDTQYF. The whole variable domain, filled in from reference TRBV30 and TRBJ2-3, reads SQTIHQWPATLVQPVGSPLSLECTVEGTSNPNLYWYRQAAGRGLQLLFYSVGIGQISSEVPQNLSASRPQDRQFILSSKKLLLSDSGFYLCAWSVHAGGGTDTQYFGPGTRLTVL.

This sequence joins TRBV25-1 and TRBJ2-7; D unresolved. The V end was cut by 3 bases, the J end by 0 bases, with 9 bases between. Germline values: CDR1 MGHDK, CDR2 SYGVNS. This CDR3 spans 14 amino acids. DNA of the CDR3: TGTGCCAGCAGTGACTCACTTAGCTCCTACGAGCAGTACTTC. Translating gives CASSDSLSSYEQYF.

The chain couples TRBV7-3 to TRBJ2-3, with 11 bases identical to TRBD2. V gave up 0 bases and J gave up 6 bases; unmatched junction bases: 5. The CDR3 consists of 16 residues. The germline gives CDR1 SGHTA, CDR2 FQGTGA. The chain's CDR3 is CASSLTSGGARDTQYF. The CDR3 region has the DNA TGTGCCAGCAGCTTAACTAGCGGGGGGGCGAGGGATACGCAGTATTTT.

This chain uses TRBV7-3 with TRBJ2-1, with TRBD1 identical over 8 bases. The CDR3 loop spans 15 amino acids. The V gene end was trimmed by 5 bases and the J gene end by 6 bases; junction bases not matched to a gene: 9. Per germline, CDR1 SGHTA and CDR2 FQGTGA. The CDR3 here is CASSLQGAQPNEQFF. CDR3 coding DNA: TGTGCCAGCAGCCTGCAGGGGGCGCAACCCAATGAGCAGTTCTTC.

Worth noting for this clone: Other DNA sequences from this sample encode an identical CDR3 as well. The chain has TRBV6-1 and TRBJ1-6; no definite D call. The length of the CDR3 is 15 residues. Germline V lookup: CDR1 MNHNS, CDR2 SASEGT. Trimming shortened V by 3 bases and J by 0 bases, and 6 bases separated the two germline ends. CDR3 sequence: CASSEGSSYNSPLHF. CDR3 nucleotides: TGTGCCAGCAGTGAGGGGAGCTCCTATAATTCACCCCTCCACTTT.

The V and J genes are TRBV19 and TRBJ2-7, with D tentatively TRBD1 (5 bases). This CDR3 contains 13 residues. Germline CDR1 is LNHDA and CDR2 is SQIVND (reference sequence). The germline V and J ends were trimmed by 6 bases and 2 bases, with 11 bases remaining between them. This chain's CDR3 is CASSDRFTYEQYF. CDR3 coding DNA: TGTGCCAGTAGCGACAGATTTACCTACGAGCAGTACTTC.

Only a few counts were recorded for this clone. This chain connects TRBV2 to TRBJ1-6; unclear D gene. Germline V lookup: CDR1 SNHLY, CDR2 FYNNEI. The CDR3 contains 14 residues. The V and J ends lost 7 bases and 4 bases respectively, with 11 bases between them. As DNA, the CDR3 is TGTGCCAGCAAGATGGAGGCATATAATTCACCCCTCCACTTT. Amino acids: CASKMEAYNSPLHF.

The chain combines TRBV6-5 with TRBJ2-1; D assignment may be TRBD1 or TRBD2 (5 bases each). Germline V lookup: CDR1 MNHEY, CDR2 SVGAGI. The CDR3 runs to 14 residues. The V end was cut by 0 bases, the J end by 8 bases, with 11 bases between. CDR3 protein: CASSYSRGRDEQFF. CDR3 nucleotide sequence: TGTGCCAGCAGTTACTCGAGGGGCCGGGATGAGCAGTTCTTC.

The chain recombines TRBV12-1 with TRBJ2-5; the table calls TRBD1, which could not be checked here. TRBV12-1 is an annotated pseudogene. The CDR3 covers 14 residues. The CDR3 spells CASTLQGTQETQYF. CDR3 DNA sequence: TGTGCCAGCACCCTACAGGGCACTCAAGAGACCCAGTACTTC.

The DNA of the CDR3 is TGCGCCAGCAGCCTCAGGGGGCTAGAGACCCAGTACTTC. Translation gives CASSLRGLETQYF. V and J are TRBV4-3 and TRBJ2-5; 8 positions match TRBD1. Germline values: CDR1 LGHNA, CDR2 YSLEER. J lost 4 bases, V lost 4 bases, and 2 bases had no gene match. The length of the CDR3 is 13 residues.

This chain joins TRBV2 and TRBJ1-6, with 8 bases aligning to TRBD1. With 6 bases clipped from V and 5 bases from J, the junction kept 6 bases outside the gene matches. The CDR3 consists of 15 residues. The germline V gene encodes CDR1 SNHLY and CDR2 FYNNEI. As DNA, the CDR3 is TGTGCCAGCAGCAGGACAGGGTCGGATAATTCACCCCTCCACTTT. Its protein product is CASSRTGSDNSPLHF.